The clone carrying this TCR beta chain has only a few counts. Its antigen is as yet unknown. The sample belongs to a study of immune heterogeneity within non-small cell lung tumors. Study overall: Of all tumors, several turned out to be squamous cell carcinomas, approximately eleven were non-squamous carcinomas and 1 was not otherwise specified.

Points from the study as a whole: Within a patient, dominant CDR3 beta clonotypes were shared across sites, though different locations had unique frequent clones.

This CDR3 contains 13 residues. Germline CDR1 is SGHRS and CDR2 is YFSETQ. V was cut by 2 bases and J by 6 bases, with 8 bases left in between. In a multiplex PCR, 32 V and 13 J primers amplified TCR beta CDR3. TCRdb independently ran MiXCR on the multiplex PCR reads; one entry per CDR3 protein. The sample holds about 15,000 distinct CDR3 sequences, 30% seen once. Bulk tumor genomic DNA, approximately 570 ng per sample, was the template. Spaced far apart, several biopsies were taken from each primary tumor during surgery. Patients underwent curative surgery for non-small cell lung cancer (untreated and newly diagnosed).

The chain joins TRBV5-1 to TRBJ2-2; D uncertain. This receptor was identified in a woman in her 50s with non-small cell lung cancer. Material for sequencing was lung tumor tissue. Written as DNA, the CDR3 is TGCGCCAGCAGCTTTTACTCCGCCGGGGAGCTGTTTTTT. Amino acid sequence: CASSFYSAGELFF.